The following is a T cell receptor beta chain sequence with its context. The data were taken from a study of blood T cell repertoires in COVID-19. Study context: Samples came from the United States, Italy and Spain, spanning acute and convalescent COVID-19. Sample material is recorded as cDNA or gDNA derived from T cells, B-cell-depleted T cells, or PBMCs.

Germline V gene sequence: CDR1 KGHSH, CDR2 LQKENI. CDR3 length: 14 amino acids. V was trimmed by 3 bases and J by 6 bases, leaving 13 bases between them. TCRdb's table, derived via immunoSEQ multiplex PCR, lists solely in-frame clones and lacks some. The sample lists 120,000 to 150,000 clones, 85% to 90% occurring once. The J gene is TRBJ2-3, the V gene TRBV18; D perhaps matches TRBD1 (6 bases). This receptor was obtained from a human donor in a cohort sampled during active COVID-19. What was sequenced was peripheral blood. The CDR3 DNA sequence: TGTGCCAGCTCACCCCTCCGGGGACATGATACGCAGTATTTT. As protein: CASSPLRGHDTQYF.